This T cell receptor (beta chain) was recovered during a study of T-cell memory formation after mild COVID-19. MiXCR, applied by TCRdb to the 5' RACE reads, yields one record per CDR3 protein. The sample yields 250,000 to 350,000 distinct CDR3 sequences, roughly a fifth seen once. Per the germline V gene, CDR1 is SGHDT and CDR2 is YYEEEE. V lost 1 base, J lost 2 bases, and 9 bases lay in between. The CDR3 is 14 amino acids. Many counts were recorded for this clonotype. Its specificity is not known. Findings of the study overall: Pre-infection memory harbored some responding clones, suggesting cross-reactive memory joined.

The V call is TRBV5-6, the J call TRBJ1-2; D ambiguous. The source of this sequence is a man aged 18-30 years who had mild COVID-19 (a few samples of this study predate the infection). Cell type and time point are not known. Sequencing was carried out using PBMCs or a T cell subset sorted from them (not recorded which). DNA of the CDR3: TGTGCCAGCAGCTTGCCGGAAGAAAACTATGGCTACACCTTC. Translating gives CASSLPEENYGYTF.